These T cell receptor beta chains were read from a single sample in a study of metastatic and nonmetastatic thyroid tumors. TCRdb re-called the PCR reads via MiXCR. This table holds fewer than 9,000 clones, around 40% found once. Sequencing input: tumor tissue. These receptors all stem from a female donor with papillary thyroid cancer or a benign thyroid nodule (not recorded which). Some clones in this sample may be carry-over from other donors' samples. CDR3s include the opening cysteine and the closing phenylalanine or tryptophan. A D gene is named only where the DNA matches it firmly. Not all rows give a size; the values are once, few, many and, for expanded clones, a class.

V	size	J	D	CDR3	DNA
TRBV6-1	few	TRBJ2-7	TRBD1	CASRETGGEQYF	TGTGCCAGCAGAGAAACAGGGGGCGAGCAGTACTTC
TRBV11-2	NA	TRBJ1-2	NA	CSSSPGPRYGYTF	TGTTCCAGCAGCCCCGGACCGCGCTATGGCTACACCTTC
TRBV7-2	NA	TRBJ2-7	NA	CASSLGGGHIYEQYF	TGTGCCAGCAGCTTAGGAGGGGGTCACATCTACGAGCAGTACTTC
TRBV30	NA	TRBJ1-2	NA	CAWRGGAEGYTF	TGTGCCTGGCGAGGGGGGGCGGAGGGCTACACCTTC
TRBV20-1	NA	TRBJ2-5	TRBD2	CSARTSGLGETQYF	TGCAGTGCTAGAACTAGCGGCCTTGGGGAGACCCAGTACTTC
TRBV27	NA	TRBJ2-7	NA	CASRTGYNEQYF	TGTGCCAGCAGGACAGGATACAACGAGCAGTACTTC
TRBV5-1	NA	TRBJ2-2	NA	CASSSRIGGELFF	TGCGCCAGCAGTTCAAGAATTGGCGGGGAGCTGTTTTTT
TRBV5-1	NA	TRBJ2-2	TRBD2	CASSLVSLAGSGELFF	TGCGCCAGCAGCTTGGTATCCCTAGCGGGCTCCGGGGAGCTGTTTTTT
TRBV6-1	medium-sized	TRBJ2-5	NA	CASRTGETQYF	TGTGCCAGCAGGACGGGGGAGACCCAGTACTTC
TRBV20-1	large	TRBJ1-6	TRBD1	CSSKTGGSSPLHF	TGCAGTTCTAAGACAGGGGGATCTTCACCCCTCCACTTT
TRBV4-1	NA	TRBJ2-7	NA	CASSQERFAYEQYF	TGCGCCAGCAGCCAAGAGCGGTTTGCCTACGAGCAGTACTTC
TRBV28	NA	TRBJ1-1	NA	CASILLLDTEAFF	TGTGCCAGCATTTTGTTATTAGACACTGAAGCTTTCTTT
TRBV25-1	NA	TRBJ1-1	NA	CASSVGTEAFF	TGTGCCAGCAGTGTAGGGACTGAAGCTTTCTTT
TRBV30	few	TRBJ2-1	NA	CAGTGPNNEQFF	TGTGCCGGAACGGGACCGAACAATGAGCAGTTCTTC
TRBV2	NA	TRBJ1-2	NA	CASSRSGGFGNYGYTF	TGTGCCAGCAGCCGTTCCGGGGGGTTCGGGAACTATGGCTACACCTTC
TRBV6-1	NA	TRBJ2-4	TRBD2	CASSEAQWGPGGIQYF	TGTGCCAGCAGTGAAGCTCAATGGGGACCGGGGGGCATTCAGTACTTC
TRBV9	NA	TRBJ2-1	NA	CASSFEGESSYNEQFF	TGTGCCAGCAGCTTTGAGGGGGAGAGCTCCTACAATGAGCAGTTCTTC
TRBV30	NA	TRBJ1-1	TRBD1	CAWSPAGGVRDTEAFF	TGTGCCTGGAGTCCTGCAGGGGGCGTTCGAGACACTGAAGCTTTCTTT
TRBV10-1	medium-sized	TRBJ2-1	TRBD2	CASSDGSGSSNEQFF	TGCGCCAGCAGTGACGGGAGCGGGAGTAGCAATGAGCAGTTCTTC
TRBV11-3	NA	TRBJ2-1	NA	CASSFSGPNEQFF	TGTGCCAGCAGCTTTAGCGGACCCAATGAGCAGTTCTTC
TRBV6-4	few	TRBJ2-1	NA	CASSDGDYNEQFF	TGTGCCAGCAGTGATGGGGACTACAATGAGCAGTTCTTC
TRBV7-9	NA	TRBJ2-1	NA	CASSFLGEKFF	TGTGCCAGCAGCTTCCTAGGTGAGAAGTTCTTC
TRBV3-1	NA	TRBJ2-5	NA	CASSQVSRAQYF	TGTGCCAGCAGCCAAGTCTCGAGGGCCCAGTACTTC
TRBV6-5	medium-sized	TRBJ1-4	NA	CASSYSNLRLEGGKLFF	TGTGCCAGCAGTTACTCGAATTTGAGGTTGGAAGGGGGAAAACTGTTTTTT
TRBV6-1	few	TRBJ2-7	NA	CASSLGPTYEQYF	TGTGCCAGCAGTTTAGGGCCCACCTACGAGCAGTACTTC
TRBV20-1	few	TRBJ1-2	NA	CSARDGRQPNYGYTF	TGCAGTGCTAGAGATGGGAGACAGCCTAACTATGGCTACACCTTC
TRBV20-1	once	TRBJ2-7	TRBD2	CSAKRSGSMGYEQYF	TGCAGTGCCAAGAGGAGCGGGAGTATGGGTTACGAGCAGTACTTC
TRBV30	NA	TRBJ2-3	TRBD2	CAWSAKPGLAGWTDTQYF	TGTGCCTGGTCGGCCAAACCGGGACTAGCGGGATGGACAGATACGCAGTATTTT
TRBV20-1	NA	TRBJ2-1	TRBD2	CSASGAVVGLAGRDEQFF	TGCAGTGCTAGTGGGGCGGTCGTGGGACTAGCGGGGAGGGATGAGCAGTTCTTC
TRBV2	many	TRBJ1-4	TRBD1	CASRGQLTEKLFF	TGTGCCAGCAGGGGACAGTTAACGGAAAAACTGTTTTTT
TRBV20-1	NA	TRBJ2-7	TRBD1	CSARGGTGDEQYF	TGCAGTGCTAGGGGCGGGACAGGAGACGAGCAGTACTTC
TRBV5-1	NA	TRBJ2-3	NA	CASSSGTQKTDTQYF	TGCGCCAGCAGCTCCGGGACCCAGAAGACAGATACGCAGTATTTT
TRBV30	medium-sized	TRBJ2-5	NA	CAWSGGRAETQYF	TGTGCCTGGAGTGGCGGTAGGGCGGAGACCCAGTACTTC
TRBV6-4	NA	TRBJ2-7	NA	CASSYERGGNEQYF	TGTGCCAGCAGTTACGAACGTGGGGGCAACGAGCAGTACTTC
TRBV5-1	NA	TRBJ1-1	NA	CASSLGGDGREAFF	TGCGCCAGCAGCTTGGGTGGGGACGGCCGAGAAGCTTTCTTT
TRBV15	few	TRBJ2-3	TRBD2	CATSRGAGGHTDTQYF	TGTGCCACCAGCCGTGGAGCGGGGGGTCACACAGATACGCAGTATTTT
TRBV2	NA	TRBJ1-1	NA	CASSEGGGRGTEAFF	TGTGCCAGCAGTGAAGGGGGGGGCAGGGGCACTGAAGCTTTCTTT
TRBV20-1	many	TRBJ2-3	NA	CSATGRDADTQYF	TGCAGTGCGACAGGCCGAGATGCAGATACACAGTATTTT
TRBV18	medium-sized	TRBJ1-5	TRBD1	CASSTGGNSNQPQHF	TGTGCCAGCTCGACAGGGGGCAATAGCAATCAGCCCCAGCATTTT
TRBV7-8	few	TRBJ1-1	NA	CASSLSGRRNTEAFF	TGTGCCAGCAGCTTATCCGGCAGGAGGAACACTGAAGCTTTCTTT
TRBV18	once	TRBJ1-6	NA	CASSPLSGESPLHF	TGTGCCAGCTCACCACTTTCAGGGGAATCACCCCTCCACTTT
TRBV4-2	NA	TRBJ1-2	NA	CASSQRNYGYTF	TGTGCCAGCAGCCAACGTAACTATGGCTACACCTTC
TRBV7-9	medium-sized	TRBJ2-3	NA	CASSLGLSTDTQYF	TGTGCCAGCAGCCTGGGGCTTAGCACAGATACGCAGTATTTT
TRBV7-6	NA	TRBJ1-6	NA	CASSLVSDGGNSPLHF	TGTGCCAGCAGCTTAGTATCGGACGGAGGAAATTCACCCCTCCACTTT
TRBV27	few	TRBJ2-7	TRBD2	CASSIIAGVPSYEQYF	TGTGCCAGCAGCATAATAGCGGGCGTGCCCTCCTACGAGCAGTACTTC
TRBV29-1	many	TRBJ2-3	TRBD2	CSGTPGLAGDTQYF	TGCAGCGGTACGCCGGGACTAGCCGGCGATACGCAGTATTTT
TRBV6-1	few	TRBJ1-5	TRBD1	CASSEPPTGGPQPQHF	TGTGCCAGCAGTGAACCCCCTACAGGGGGCCCTCAGCCCCAGCATTTT